A selection of T cell receptor beta chains follows, all from one sample in a study of cytomegalovirus exposure and HLA in healthy donors. The method was immunoSEQ multiplex PCR; TCRdb's version includes in-frame clones alone and lacks a portion of them. The table records about 140,000 clones, around 75% of them present only once. Sample: PBMCs. The receptor source for this set is a man aged 35-49 years in good health and CMV-seronegative. The CDR3 runs from the conserved cysteine through the conserved F or W. The D gene is left open where the match is weak. The size of a clone is reported for some rows only, either as once, few or many, or as a class for expanded clones.

len	abundance	v_gene	j_gene	d_gene	CDR3aa	CDR3nt
17	NA	TRBV23-1	TRBJ2-7	NA	CANPTGHKNPRAYEQYF	TGCGCCAACCCGACGGGACATAAAAACCCAAGGGCCTACGAGCAGTACTTC
16	NA	TRBV19	TRBJ1-5	TRBD1	CASSALQGVGNQPQHF	TGTGCCAGTTCCGCATTACAGGGGGTCGGCAATCAGCCCCAGCATTTT
15	NA	TRBV4-3	TRBJ1-1	TRBD1	CASSRVQGAYTEAFF	TGCGCCAGCAGCCGGGTACAGGGGGCGTACACTGAAGCTTTCTTT
15	NA	TRBV5-4	TRBJ2-5	TRBD2	CASSATSGGQETQYF	TGTGCCAGCAGCGCGACTAGCGGGGGCCAAGAGACCCAGTACTTC
12	NA	TRBV10-3	TRBJ2-5	NA	CAISVESVPQYF	TGTGCCATCAGTGTCGAAAGCGTGCCCCAGTACTTC
13	NA	TRBV14	TRBJ2-1	NA	CASSQDIGGSWFF	TGTGCCAGCAGCCAAGATATAGGAGGGTCTTGGTTCTTC
13	NA	TRBV30	TRBJ1-1	NA	CAWSVVGAWEAFF	TGTGCCTGGAGTGTGGTGGGGGCGTGGGAGGCTTTCTTT
15	NA	TRBV4-1	TRBJ2-2	TRBD1	CASSRGQGGNGELFF	TGCGCCAGCAGCCGAGGACAGGGAGGAAACGGGGAGCTGTTTTTT
14	NA	TRBV2	TRBJ2-7	TRBD1	CAIPSTGVSYEQYF	TGTGCCATCCCATCGACAGGGGTCTCCTACGAGCAGTACTTC
13	NA	TRBV6-5	TRBJ2-7	NA	CASSYGTRYEQYF	TGTGCCAGCAGTTACGGGACAAGGTACGAGCAGTACTTC
17	NA	TRBV30	TRBJ1-2	NA	CAWSPRTLGATLYGYTF	TGTGCCTGGAGTCCTCGGACCTTGGGGGCCACCCTTTATGGCTACACCTTC
11	many	TRBV27	TRBJ2-3	NA	CASSLGGIQYF	TGTGCCAGCAGTTTAGGAGGGATTCAGTATTTT
14	NA	TRBV19	TRBJ2-3	NA	CASRREASTDTQYF	TGTGCCAGTAGGAGAGAGGCTAGCACAGATACGCAGTATTTT
21	NA	TRBV4-3	TRBJ2-7	TRBD2	CASSQDFSLTLAGGHSYEQYF	TGCGCCAGCAGCCAAGATTTCTCCCTCACTCTAGCGGGAGGGCACTCCTACGAGCAGTACTTC
14	NA	TRBV7-8	TRBJ2-1	TRBD1	CASRTGTDNNEQFF	TGTGCCAGCAGGACGGGGACAGATAACAATGAGCAGTTCTTC
11	NA	TRBV29-1	TRBJ2-1	NA	CSVASYNEQFF	TGCAGCGTTGCGAGTTACAATGAGCAGTTCTTC
17	NA	TRBV7-6	TRBJ2-7	TRBD1	CASSVSGTGRGTYEQYF	TGTGCCAGCAGCGTGTCCGGGACAGGGAGGGGAACTTACGAGCAGTACTTC
16	NA	TRBV19	TRBJ1-6	NA	CASSKPGTGYNSPLHF	TGTGCCAGTAGTAAACCCGGTACGGGGTATAATTCACCCCTCCACTTT
17	NA	TRBV12-5	TRBJ2-5	NA	CASGLDPRLGGQETQYF	TGTGCTAGTGGTTTGGACCCGAGACTGGGCGGGCAAGAGACCCAGTACTTC
15	NA	TRBV10-3	TRBJ1-5	NA	CAISEEEASNQPQHF	TGTGCCATCAGTGAGGAGGAGGCGAGCAATCAGCCCCAGCATTTT